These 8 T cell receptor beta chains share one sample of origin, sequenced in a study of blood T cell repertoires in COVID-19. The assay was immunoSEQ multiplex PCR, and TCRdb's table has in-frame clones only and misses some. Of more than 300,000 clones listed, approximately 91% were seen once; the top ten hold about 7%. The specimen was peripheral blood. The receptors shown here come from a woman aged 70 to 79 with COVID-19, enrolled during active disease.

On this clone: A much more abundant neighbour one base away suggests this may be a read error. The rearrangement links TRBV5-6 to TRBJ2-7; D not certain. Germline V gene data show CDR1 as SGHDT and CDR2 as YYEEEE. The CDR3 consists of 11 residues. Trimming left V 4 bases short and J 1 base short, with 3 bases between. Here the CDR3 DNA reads TGTGCCAGCAGCCAATCCTACGAGCAGTACTTC. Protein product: CASSQSYEQYF.

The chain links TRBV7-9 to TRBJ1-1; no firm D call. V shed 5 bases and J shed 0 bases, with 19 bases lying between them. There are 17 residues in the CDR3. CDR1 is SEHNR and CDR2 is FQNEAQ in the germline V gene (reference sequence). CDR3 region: CASSPGRAAGMNTEAFF. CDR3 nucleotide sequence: TGTGCCAGCAGCCCCGGAAGGGCAGCGGGAATGAACACTGAAGCTTTCTTT. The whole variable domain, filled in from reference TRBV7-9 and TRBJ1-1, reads DTGVSQNPRHKITKRGQNVTFRCDPISEHNRLYWYRQTLGQGPEFLTYFQNEAQLEKSRLLSDRFSAERPKGSFSTLEIQRTEQGDSAMYLCASSPGRAAGMNTEAFFGQGTRLTVV.

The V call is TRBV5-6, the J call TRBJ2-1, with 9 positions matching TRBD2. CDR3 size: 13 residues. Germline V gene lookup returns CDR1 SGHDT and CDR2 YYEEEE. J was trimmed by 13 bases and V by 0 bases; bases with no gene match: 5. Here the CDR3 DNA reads TGTGCCAGCAGCTTGGCGGAAGCGGGGGGACAGTTCTTC. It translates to CASSLAEAGGQFF.

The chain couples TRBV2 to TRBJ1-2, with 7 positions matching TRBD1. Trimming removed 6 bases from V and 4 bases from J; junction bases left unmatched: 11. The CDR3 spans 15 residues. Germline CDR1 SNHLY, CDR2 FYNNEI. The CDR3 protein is CASRGIRQGLYGYTF. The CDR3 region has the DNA TGTGCCAGCAGGGGTATTAGACAGGGACTCTATGGCTACACCTTC.

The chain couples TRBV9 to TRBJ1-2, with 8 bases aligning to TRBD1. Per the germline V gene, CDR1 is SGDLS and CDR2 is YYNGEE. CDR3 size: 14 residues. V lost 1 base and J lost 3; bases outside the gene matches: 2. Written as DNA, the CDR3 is TGTGCCAGCAGCGTACAGGGGGCGGACTATGGCTACACCTTC. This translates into CASSVQGADYGYTF.

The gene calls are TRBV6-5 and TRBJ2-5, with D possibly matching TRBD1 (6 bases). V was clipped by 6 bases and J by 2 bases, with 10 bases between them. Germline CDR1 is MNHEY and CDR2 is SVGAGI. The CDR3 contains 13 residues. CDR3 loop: CASRRTVQETQYF. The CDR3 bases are TGTGCCAGCAGACGGACAGTTCAAGAGACCCAGTACTTC.

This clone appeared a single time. CDR3 loop: CASSFSVGAGEQYF. CDR3 sequence (DNA): TGTGCCAGCAGTTTCTCAGTTGGGGCTGGCGAGCAGTACTTC. V usage is TRBV27 and J usage is TRBJ2-7; TRBD1 is a possible D gene (5 bases). The V gene lost 3 bases and the J gene lost 6 bases, with 15 bases spanning the gap. CDR3 size: 14 residues. Germline CDR1 MNHEY, CDR2 SMNVEV (reference sequence).

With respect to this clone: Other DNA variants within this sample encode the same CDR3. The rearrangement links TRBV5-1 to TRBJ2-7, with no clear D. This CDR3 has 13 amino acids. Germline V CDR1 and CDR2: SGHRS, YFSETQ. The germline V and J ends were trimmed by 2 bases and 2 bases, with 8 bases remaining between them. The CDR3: CASSFGGTYEQYF. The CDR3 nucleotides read TGCGCCAGCAGCTTCGGCGGAACCTACGAGCAGTACTTC.